Listed below are T cell receptor beta chains from one sample, sequenced in a study of blood T cell repertoires in COVID-19. This table comes from immunoSEQ multiplex PCR, and its TCRdb copy is limited to in-frame clones, with some not included. This sample carries 250,000 or so clones, around 90% of them seen once, and the ten largest clones take 1.5% to 2%. The specimen sequenced was PBMCs or T cells enriched from blood (not recorded which). The receptors stem from a woman between 45 and 60 years old who had recovered from COVID-19. Each CDR3 is given with its conserved first and last residue. The D gene is left open where the match is weak. The size entry is marked missing in some rows and otherwise reads once, few, many or a size class.

V,D,size,J,CDR3,DNA
TRBV2,TRBD1,-,TRBJ1-4,CASSGPDRNEKLFF,TGTGCCAGCAGTGGCCCGGACAGGAATGAAAAACTGTTTTTT
TRBV3-1/TRBV3-2,-,-,TRBJ2-7,CASSLVDRAYEQYF,TGTGCCAGCAGCCTGGTGGACAGAGCCTACGAGCAGTACTTC
TRBV4-2,-,once,TRBJ1-1,CASSQNGGLATEAFF,TGTGCCAGCAGCCAAAACGGGGGATTAGCCACTGAAGCTTTCTTT
TRBV11-2,-,-,TRBJ2-7,CASSLTGFAHEQYF,TGTGCCAGCAGTCTAACAGGGTTTGCCCACGAGCAGTACTTC
TRBV6-5,TRBD2,-,TRBJ2-1,CASSYSPASGSNEQFF,TGTGCCAGCAGTTACTCCCCCGCTAGCGGGTCTAATGAGCAGTTCTTC
TRBV7-3,TRBD1,-,TRBJ2-1,CASSPGQGNEQFF,TGTGCCAGCAGCCCCGGACAGGGCAATGAGCAGTTCTTC
TRBV12-5,-,once,TRBJ2-3,CASGLVRGTDTQYF,TGTGCTAGTGGTTTGGTGAGAGGCACAGATACGCAGTATTTT
TRBV2,TRBD2,-,TRBJ2-1,CASRAGGPWDEQFF,TGTGCCAGCAGGGCGGGAGGGCCTTGGGATGAGCAGTTCTTC
TRBV19,-,-,TRBJ2-7,CASSIRFDSYEQYF,TGTGCCAGTAGTATAAGGTTTGACAGCTACGAGCAGTACTTC
TRBV21-1,-,-,TRBJ2-7,CASSKVIPGTDISYEQYF,TGTGCCAGCAGCAAAGTGATCCCGGGGACAGACATCTCCTACGAGCAGTACTTC
TRBV19,-,-,TRBJ2-2,CASSIGPYTGELFF,TGTGCCAGTAGTATAGGTCCTTACACCGGGGAGCTGTTTTTT
TRBV14,TRBD1,-,TRBJ2-7,CASSRDGQGSYEQYF,TGTGCCAGCAGCCGAGACGGACAGGGATCCTACGAGCAGTACTTC
TRBV5-1,-,-,TRBJ2-5,CASSFHRAQETQYF,TGCGCCAGCAGCTTCCACAGGGCCCAGGAGACCCAGTACTTC
TRBV19,-,-,TRBJ1-5,CASRGQGNQPQHF,TGTGCCAGTAGGGGGCAGGGGAACCAGCCCCAGCATTTT
TRBV28,TRBD1,-,TRBJ1-2,CASRRQGQGYGYTF,TGTGCCAGCAGGAGACAGGGCCAGGGCTATGGCTACACCTTC
TRBV7-8,-,-,TRBJ1-1,CASSLSQLNTEAFF,TGTGCCAGCAGCTTAAGCCAATTGAACACTGAAGCTTTCTTT